This TCR beta chain was found in a study of T cells in women clearing cervical HPV infection. Study-level background: Control women cleared a single incident HPV16 infection within 12 months. Only a few women had HLA typing results available.

On this clone: Antigen specificity is unknown.

Study-wide results and limits: T-cell numbers per sample were unknown and may explain richness differences.

The assay was immunoSEQ multiplex PCR, and TCRdb's table has in-frame clones only and misses some. Its clone listing holds roughly 49,000 clones. Sequencing was performed on blood buffy coat. This clonotype was sampled from a woman between 18 and 75 years old with a cervical HPV16 infection that either progressed to CIN3+ or cleared (not recorded which).

The CDR3 reads CASSKQGGNEKLFF. The DNA read from the CDR3 is TGTGCCAGCAGCAAACAGGGGGGAAATGAAAAG. The rearrangement uses TRBV13 and TRBJ2-2, with 8 bases aligning to TRBD1. The read ends 3 residues before the CDR3 terminus; that terminus is restored from the germline J gene. Germline V CDR1 and CDR2: PRHDT, FYEKMQ (reference sequence). This CDR3 contains 14 residues.